Listed here are 24 T cell receptor beta chains from one sample, sequenced in a study of radiation and T cells in renal cell carcinoma. Regarding time point: baseline pretreatment blood. This sample's treatment: 15 Gy SBRT to primary tumor, nephrectomy 4 weeks later. The protocol was immunoSEQ multiplex PCR, while the TCRdb copy is restricted to in-frame clones and leaves out a portion. The sample includes about 130,000 clones, approximately 82% of them seen just once. The material was blood, obtained from a patient whose treatment included radiotherapy and nephrectomy. These TCRs come from a woman aged 60-75 years with renal cell carcinoma.

Remarks on this clone: Other DNA sequences in this sample translate to the same CDR3. This chain connects TRBV5-6 to TRBJ2-7; no firm D call. The length of the CDR3 is 18 residues. Deletions cut 2 bases from V and 5 bases from J, with 26 bases between. CDR1 and CDR2 from the germline V gene are SGHDT and YYEEEE. Written as DNA, the CDR3 is TGTGCCAGCAGCTTTGTGGGCGGTCGTGTGGGATGGGGTCACGAGCAGTACTTC. Its protein is CASSFVGGRVGWGHEQYF.

The J gene is TRBJ1-2, the V gene TRBV9; possibly TRBD1 for D (6 bases). Germline V gene sequence: CDR1 SGDLS, CDR2 YYNGEE. The CDR3 sequence is 15 residues long. V was trimmed by 4 bases and J by 4 bases, leaving 17 bases between them. Written as DNA, the CDR3 is TGTGCCAGCAGCCCTATTCCAGGGGCGAGCTATGGCTACACCTTC. Translating it yields CASSPIPGASYGYTF.

This chain connects TRBV9 to TRBJ1-1, with 10 bases that match TRBD1. V dropped 4 bases and J dropped 11; count of bases not matched to a gene: 5. There are 12 residues in the CDR3. CDR1 SGDLS and CDR2 YYNGEE come from the germline V gene. The CDR3 sequence: CASSQGDRGAFF. CDR3 in DNA: TGTGCCAGCAGCCAGGGGGACAGGGGTGCTTTCTTT.

This clone was counted only a few times. The rearrangement joins TRBV7-2 to TRBJ1-1, with 7 nucleotides matching TRBD1. This CDR3 comprises 13 residues. Trimming at V came to 1 base and at J to 6 bases, leaving 2 bases not matched to a gene. Per the germline V gene, CDR1 is SGHTA and CDR2 is FQGNSA. The chain's CDR3 is CASSLVRGAEAFF. The CDR3 DNA reads as TGTGCCAGCAGCTTAGTCAGGGGGGCTGAAGCTTTCTTT.

This clone was picked up a small number of times. The chain has TRBV19 and TRBJ1-5; the D is unclear. V was pared by 6 bases and J by 7 bases, with 10 bases between. Germline V gives CDR1 LNHDA, CDR2 SQIVND (reference sequence). The CDR3 runs to 12 residues. CDR3 bases: TGTGCCAGTAGCTGGTTGGGCCAGCCCCAGCATTTT. Translation: CASSWLGQPQHF.

The count of this clone is one. V is TRBV19 and J is TRBJ1-1, with no clear D. V lost 3 bases to trimming and J lost 1 base, with 12 bases between them. Per the germline V gene, CDR1 is LNHDA and CDR2 is SQIVND (reference sequence). The CDR3 sequence is 15 residues long. This CDR3 reads CASSMGSYSNTEAFF. CDR3 bases: TGTGCCAGTAGTATGGGGTCTTACTCGAACACTGAAGCTTTCTTT.

This clone has just one count. This sequence joins TRBV28 and TRBJ1-6; tentatively, D is TRBD1 (6 bases). This CDR3 has 15 amino acids. Germline values: CDR1 MDHEN, CDR2 SYDVKM. The V end lost 8 bases, the J end lost 0 bases, and 11 bases lay between the germline ends. The CDR3 region is CASCGGGSYNSPLHF. CDR3 coding DNA: TGTGCCAGCTGCGGAGGGGGCTCCTATAATTCACCCCTCCACTTT.

This chain links TRBV6-5 with TRBJ1-5, with TRBD1 matching 7 bases. The CDR3 extends over 15 amino acids. Germline V gene sequence: CDR1 MNHEY, CDR2 SVGAGI. The junction had 7 bases not matched to a gene; V was cut back by 2 bases and J by 6 bases. The chain's CDR3 is CASSYDRQGGQPQHF. The DNA for the CDR3 is TGTGCCAGCAGTTACGACAGACAGGGTGGTCAGCCCCAGCATTTT.

The chain combines TRBV6-1 with TRBJ2-7; 8 bases align to TRBD1. J gave up 3 bases and V 6 bases, and 7 bases lay outside the gene matches. From germline, CDR1 is MNHNS and CDR2 SASEGT. The CDR3 sequence is 14 residues long. CDR3 nucleotide sequence: TGTGCCAGCAGGGACTCGGGACAGGTCTACGAGCAGTACTTC. Residues: CASRDSGQVYEQYF.

The chain carries TRBV7-2 and TRBJ1-6; 8 nucleotides line up with TRBD1. V was pared by 5 bases and J by 8 bases, with 14 bases of the junction left unmatched. CDR1 and CDR2 (germline): SGHTA, FQGNSA. The CDR3 is made up of 17 amino acids. DNA of the CDR3: TGTGCCAGCAGCCTAAACTCCGGACAGGGAGGAGATTCACCCCTCCACTTT. This gives the protein CASSLNSGQGGDSPLHF.

V usage is TRBV2 and J usage is TRBJ2-7; maybe TRBD2 (5 bases). CDR1 is SNHLY, CDR2 FYNNEI, per germline. The CDR3 has 14 residues. V lost 6 bases, J lost 0 bases, and 12 bases lay in between. In nucleotides, the CDR3 is TGTGCCAGCAGCGTATCGGGATTCTCCTACGAGCAGTACTTC. Translated, it gives CASSVSGFSYEQYF.

V and J are TRBV2 and TRBJ2-1; D may be TRBD2 (6 bases). This CDR3 contains 14 residues. CDR1 and CDR2 from the germline V gene are SNHLY and FYNNEI. The V gene lost 7 bases and the J gene lost 9 bases, with 19 bases spanning the gap. The CDR3 nucleotides are TGTGCCAGCACCCTGAGGGCTAGCGAGGGTGAGCAGTTCTTC. Amino acid sequence: CASTLRASEGEQFF.

This clone appeared once. This sequence joins TRBV28 and TRBJ1-5; D unresolved. Trimming left V 5 bases short and J 7 bases short, with 15 bases between. This CDR3 comprises 14 residues. Germline V gene data show CDR1 as MDHEN and CDR2 as SYDVKM. In DNA, the CDR3 is TGTGCCAGCAGTGGCAGCCCTTCACGGCAGCCCCAGCATTTT. Protein: CASSGSPSRQPQHF. Full variable domain (remainder filled in from reference TRBV28 and TRBJ1-5): DVKVTQSSRYLVKRTGEKVFLECVQDMDHENMFWYRQDPGLGLRLIYFSYDVKMKEKGDIPEGYSVSREKKERFSLILESASTNQTSMYLCASSGSPSRQPQHFGDGTRLSIL.

The rearrangement joins TRBV19 to TRBJ2-1; TRBD2 matches 14 bases. This CDR3 comprises 14 residues. From germline, CDR1 is LNHDA and CDR2 SQIVND (reference sequence). J gave up 8 bases and V 8 bases, and 5 bases lay outside the gene matches. The CDR3 DNA reads as TGTGCCAGTTGCCGACTAGCGGGAGGGTATGAGCAGTTCTTC. Translation gives CASCRLAGGYEQFF.

This sequence joins TRBV4-2 and TRBJ1-1, with unresolved D. Germline V lookup: CDR1 LGHNA, CDR2 YNFKEQ. V dropped 0 bases and J dropped 4 bases, with 12 bases sitting between them. The CDR3 spans 15 residues. CDR3 in amino acids: CASSQDNLGLTEAFF. The DNA of the CDR3 is TGTGCCAGCAGCCAAGATAATTTGGGCCTCACTGAAGCTTTCTTT.

In the case of this clone: No conserved phenylalanine or tryptophan ends this CDR3, so it is likely a read error. The V gene is TRBV6-5, the J gene TRBJ2-7; D may be TRBD1 (6 bases). Germline V gene sequence: CDR1 MNHEY, CDR2 SVGAGI. This CDR3 region has 14 residues. Trimming stripped 2 bases from V and 2 bases from J, with 10 bases between. CDR3 in DNA: TGTGCCAGCAGTTACCGGGACAAGACCTACGAGCAGTACTCC. Protein: CASSYRDKTYEQYS.

V usage is TRBV7-4 and J usage is TRBJ1-1; 10 bases map to TRBD1. Germline values: CDR1 SGHVT, CDR2 SQSDAQ. Trimming removed 2 bases from V and 4 bases from J; junction bases left unmatched: 7. This CDR3 has 16 residues. The CDR3 region is CASSLPDRGRPTEAFF. CDR3 sequence (DNA): TGTGCCAGCAGCTTACCTGACAGGGGGCGCCCCACTGAAGCTTTCTTT.

The CDR3 here is CASSLAGPDTQYF. DNA of the CDR3: TGTGCCAGCAGCTTAGCGGGTCCAGATACGCAGTATTTT. The chain couples TRBV13 to TRBJ2-3; D is unclear. The CDR3 loop spans 13 amino acids. With 1 base removed from V and 4 bases from J, the gap between germline ends came to 6 bases. Per the germline V gene, CDR1 is PRHDT and CDR2 is FYEKMQ (reference sequence). Full variable domain (missing parts from reference TRBV13 and TRBJ2-3): AAGVIQSPRHLIKEKRETATLKCYPIPRHDTVYWYQQGPGQDPQFLISFYEKMQSDKGSIPDRFSAQQFSDYHSELNMSSLELGDSALYFCASSLAGPDTQYFGPGTRLTVL.

V gene TRBV19 combines with J gene TRBJ2-3; D possibly corresponds to TRBD2 (5 bases). With 3 bases removed from V and 4 bases from J, the gap between germline ends came to 8 bases. The CDR3 length is 13 residues. Germline CDR1 LNHDA, CDR2 SQIVND (reference sequence). CDR3 DNA sequence: TGTGCCAGTAGTATTTTGGACTCAGATACGCAGTATTTT. Residues: CASSILDSDTQYF. Based on the CDR3 plus reference TRBV19 and TRBJ2-3, the full variable domain is DGGITQSPKYLFRKEGQNVTLSCEQNLNHDAMYWYRQDPGQGLRLIYYSQIVNDFQKGDIAEGYSVSREKKESFPLTVTSAQKNPTAFYLCASSILDSDTQYFGPGTRLTVL.

The V call is TRBV4-2, the J call TRBJ1-5; unclear D gene. V lost 0 bases, J lost 4 bases, and 7 bases lay in between. The CDR3 contains 14 residues. Germline loops: CDR1 LGHNA, CDR2 YNFKEQ. CDR3 coding DNA: TGTGCCAGCAGCCAAGATTCTGGGAATCAGCCCCAGCATTTT. It yields the protein CASSQDSGNQPQHF.

This clone turned up a few times. The chain is built from TRBV21-1 and TRBJ2-3; the table's D call, TRBD2, has no DNA check behind it. TRBV21-1 is a pseudogene locus. The CDR3 is made up of 16 amino acids. The CDR3 region is CASSKGPGGRGDTQYF. The CDR3 coding sequence is TGTGCCAGCAGCAAGGGTCCGGGGGGGAGAGGCGATACGCAGTATTTT.

This chain links TRBV5-1 with TRBJ2-7, with TRBD2 identical over 8 bases. The J segment lost 5 bases and the V segment lost 2 bases, leaving 15 bases of the junction unmatched. The germline CDR1 and CDR2 sequences are SGHRS and YFSETQ. The CDR3 consists of 17 residues. CDR3 in amino acids: CASSFAGGAGELDEQYF. The CDR3 bases are TGCGCCAGCAGCTTCGCAGGTGGAGCGGGAGAATTGGACGAGCAGTACTTC.

The chain couples TRBV5-1 to TRBJ2-1; D could derive from TRBD1 or TRBD2 (6 bases each). Germline CDR1 is SGHRS and CDR2 is YFSETQ. V lost 7 bases and J 1 base, leaving 15 bases between the germline ends. The CDR3 runs to 15 residues. The CDR3 bases are TGCGCCAGCCGGGGGCAGGGATTGTCCTACAATGAGCAGTTCTTC. Translation gives CASRGQGLSYNEQFF.

The chain is built from TRBV18 and TRBJ2-7; 7 bases are shared with TRBD1. V trimming: 1 base; J trimming: 2 bases; junction bases outside the gene matches: 8. This CDR3 has 16 amino acids. Germline V gene data show CDR1 as KGHSH and CDR2 as LQKENI. CDR3 in amino acids: CASSPRDRVQPYEQYF. The CDR3 nucleotides are TGTGCCAGCTCACCACGAGACAGGGTCCAACCCTACGAGCAGTACTTC.